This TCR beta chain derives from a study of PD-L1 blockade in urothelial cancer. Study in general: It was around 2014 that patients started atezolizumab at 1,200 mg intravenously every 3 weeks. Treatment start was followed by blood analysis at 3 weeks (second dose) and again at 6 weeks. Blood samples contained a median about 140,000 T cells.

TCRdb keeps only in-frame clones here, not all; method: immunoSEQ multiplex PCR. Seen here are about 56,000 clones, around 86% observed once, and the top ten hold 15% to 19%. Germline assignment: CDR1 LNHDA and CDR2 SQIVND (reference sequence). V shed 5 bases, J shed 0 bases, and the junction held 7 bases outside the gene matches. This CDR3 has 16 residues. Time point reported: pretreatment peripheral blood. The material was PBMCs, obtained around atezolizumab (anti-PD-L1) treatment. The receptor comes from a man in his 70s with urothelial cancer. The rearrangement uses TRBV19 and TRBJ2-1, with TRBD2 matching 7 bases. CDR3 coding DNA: TGTGCCAGTAGTTTCAACAGCGGGAACTCCTACAATGAGCAGTTCTTC. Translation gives CASSFNSGNSYNEQFF. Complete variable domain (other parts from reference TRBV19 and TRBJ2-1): DGGITQSPKYLFRKEGQNVTLSCEQNLNHDAMYWYRQDPGQGLRLIYYSQIVNDFQKGDIAEGYSVSREKKESFPLTVTSAQKNPTAFYLCASSFNSGNSYNEQFFGPGTRLTVL.